This TCR beta chain was sequenced for a study of blood T cells in healthy people across ages. The CDR3 spans 13 residues. Looked up from germline, CDR1 is SGHTA and CDR2 is FQGNSA. V was shortened by 4 bases and J by 11 bases, with 17 bases between the two germline ends. The second PCR ran about 6 to 12 cycles with a sample-barcoded 5' primer and J-beta primers. TCRdb fed the 5' RACE reads into MiXCR, producing one record per CDR3 protein. The table has about 1.4 million distinct CDR3 sequences, 55% to 75% seen once; the top ten hold roughly 7%. The rearrangement uses TRBV7-2 and TRBJ2-5; tentatively, D is TRBD1 (6 bases). This receptor was identified in a man aged 18 to 30 in good health. What was sequenced was blood. CDR3 DNA: TGTGCCAGCAGCTCGGACAGTTACAAGGAGCAGTACTTC. As protein: CASSSDSYKEQYF.